The clone carrying this T cell receptor beta chain came up once. After removal of 7 bases from V and 4 bases from J, the junction contained 9 bases not matched to a gene. Germline CDR1 is SGHAT and CDR2 is FQNNGV. The CDR3 is 15 amino acids. The data stem from a study of blood T cell repertoires in COVID-19. Authors' methods: Estimated nucleated cell counts came from reference gene primer amplification. Libraries were prepared by immunoSEQ multiplex PCR; TCRdb keeps only in-frame clonotypes and omits some of them. That table gives V, J and clone size, and the DNA gave D and trimming. This sample carries a few hundred thousand clones, approximately 86% of them seen once, and the ten largest clones take just over 7%.

The chain joins TRBV11-2 to TRBJ2-3, with 9 bases identical to TRBD2. Sequenced: peripheral blood. The receptor was derived from a woman aged 55-75 years with COVID-19, enrolled during active disease. The CDR3 region has the DNA TGTGCCAGCACCGCCCGGGGCGGGGGGGCAGATACGCAGTATTTT. It translates to CASTARGGGADTQYF.